This TCR beta chain was recovered during a study of T-cell reconstitution after alpha-beta-depleted transplantation in children. During its preparation, the TCRbeta library received unique molecular identifiers. Using its own MiXCR run on the PCR reads, TCRdb lists one record per CDR3 protein. The sample gives about 980,000 distinct CDR3 sequences, about 31% of which show up once; around 30% is in the top ten. Overall study results and limits: After one year, T-cell counts and TCRbeta diversity mostly came from new T cells. Surviving thymic progenitors and recipient T cells were the source of high TCRbeta diversity at day 60 in some patients. Reportedly, alpha-beta T cells present about two months post-transplant originated from several hundred expanded clones of graft origin.

Regarding this clonotype: Its antigen is undetermined.

Sequenced material: PBMCs, mostly from graft donor cells, taken 360 days after TCRalphabeta/CD19-depleted stem cell transplant. The source is a boy younger than two who had a stem cell transplant for SCID, so the T cells may come from the graft donor.

The CDR3 loop reads CASSYYPSQGGRVDTDTQYF. Written as DNA, the CDR3 is TGCGCCAGCAGCTACTACCCCAGCCAAGGCGGGCGAGTAGACACAGATACGCAGTATTTT. The chain is built from TRBV5-1 and TRBJ2-3; tentatively, D is TRBD2 (5 bases). The V end lost 3 bases, the J end lost 2 bases, and 28 bases lay between the germline ends. Germline lookup yields CDR1 SGHRS and CDR2 YFSETQ. This CDR3 has 20 residues.